The sequence of this TCR beta chain was determined in a study of cytomegalovirus exposure and HLA in healthy donors. Primers: 60 Vbeta forward and 13 Jbeta reverse. The data were produced by immunoSEQ multiplex PCR, yet TCRdb's version contains in-frame clones alone and is incomplete. The repertoire holds fewer than 150,000 clones, with about 80% as singletons. This clone was seen once. The source of this sequence is a man aged 55 to 69 in good health and CMV-seropositive. Sequencing used PBMCs.

The CDR3 loop is CASRMRQGEKTQYF. In DNA form, the CDR3 reads TGTGCCAGCAGGATGAGACAGGGCGAAAAGACCCAGTACTTC. This chain joins TRBV6-5 and TRBJ2-5, with 7 bases fitting TRBD1. This CDR3 is 14 amino acids long. V lost 6 bases, J lost 6 bases, and 10 bases stayed unmatched. Germline values: CDR1 MNHEY, CDR2 SVGAGI.